These 22 T cell receptor beta chains were all obtained from the same sample, sequenced in a study of cytomegalovirus exposure and HLA in healthy donors. The PCR used 60 Vbeta and 13 Jbeta primers. Only in-frame clones appear in the TCRdb table, and some are missing; sequencing was by immunoSEQ multiplex PCR. Among 150,000 to 200,000 clones listed, around 78% were seen once. Material: PBMCs. The receptors were gathered from a woman aged 25 to 45 in good health and CMV-seropositive.

In its sample, this clone was seen a few times. The chain uses TRBV15 and TRBJ1-3; a possible D gene is TRBD1 (5 bases). Trimming cost V 0 bases and J 2 bases, with 8 bases left between them. The CDR3 contains 15 residues. Germline V gene data show CDR1 as LNHNV and CDR2 as YYDKDF (reference sequence). Here the CDR3 DNA reads TGTGCCACCAGCAGAGATGAAGGGGCTGGAAACACCATATATTTT. It encodes CATSRDEGAGNTIYF.

The rearrangement joins TRBV11-3 to TRBJ2-5; 7 bases fit TRBD2. Germline V lookup: CDR1 SGHNT, CDR2 YENEEA. The J segment lost 5 bases and the V segment lost 8 bases, leaving 5 bases of the junction unmatched. The CDR3 loop spans 12 amino acids. The CDR3 protein is CASGRARETQYF. In DNA, the CDR3 is TGTGCCAGCGGGAGGGCCCGGGAGACCCAGTACTTC.

The rearrangement links TRBV28 to TRBJ1-1, with a tentative D call TRBD1 (5 bases). Germline CDR1 reads MDHEN; CDR2 reads SYDVKM. Trimming took off 0 bases at V and 1 base at J, with 15 bases between the two ends. The CDR3 contains 17 residues. The CDR3 sequence is CASSLWGLGRGNTEAFF. The CDR3 DNA follows: TGTGCCAGCAGTTTATGGGGTTTGGGGCGGGGGAACACTGAAGCTTTCTTT. The entire variable domain, with the rest obtained from reference TRBV28 and TRBJ1-1, is as follows: DVKVTQSSRYLVKRTGEKVFLECVQDMDHENMFWYRQDPGLGLRLIYFSYDVKMKEKGDIPEGYSVSREKKERFSLILESASTNQTSMYLCASSLWGLGRGNTEAFFGQGTRLTVV.

V gene TRBV5-1 combines with J gene TRBJ1-4; 8 nucleotides align to TRBD1. The CDR3 consists of 16 residues. The J segment lost 8 bases and the V segment lost 0 bases, leaving 9 bases of the junction unmatched. CDR1 and CDR2 from the germline V gene are SGHRS and YFSETQ. This chain's CDR3 is CASSLAPTGVGEKLFF. CDR3 DNA: TGCGCCAGCAGCTTGGCTCCGACAGGGGTAGGGGAAAAACTGTTTTTT.

This clone appeared a few times. This rearrangement joins TRBV19 to TRBJ2-7; 9 positions match TRBD1. The junction had 2 bases not matched to a gene; V was cut back by 4 bases and J by 1 base. CDR3 size: 14 residues. CDR1 LNHDA and CDR2 SQIVND come from the germline V gene (reference sequence). CDR3: CASSKGQGSYEQYF. DNA of the CDR3: TGTGCCAGTAGTAAGGGACAGGGATCCTACGAGCAGTACTTC.

The chain combines TRBV6-1 with TRBJ1-2; 8 nucleotides align to TRBD1. The CDR3 totals 14 residues. Germline CDR1 and CDR2: MNHNS and SASEGT. The V segment lost 3 bases and the J segment 6 bases; nucleotides outside the gene matches: 6. This chain's CDR3 is CASSELDRADGYTF. Written as DNA, the CDR3 is TGTGCCAGCAGTGAGCTGGACAGGGCGGATGGCTACACCTTC.

In the case of this clone: The junction and the germline gene differ at one end; a read error may be behind it. This rearrangement joins TRBV7-7 to TRBJ2-5, with D maybe TRBD1 (5 bases). Per germline, CDR1 SSHAT and CDR2 FNYEAQ (reference sequence). The CDR3 spans 14 residues. The CDR3 loop is CASSYLQEQETQYF. The DNA for the CDR3 is TGTGCTAGCAGCTACTTACAGGAACAAGAGACCCAGTACTTC. Drawing the rest from reference TRBV7-7 and TRBJ2-5, the complete variable domain is GAGVSQSPRYKVTKRGQDVTLRCDPISSHATLYWYQQALGQGPEFLTYFNYEAQPDKSGLPSDRFSAERPEGSISTLTIQRTEQRDSAMYRCASSYLQEQETQYFGPGTRLLVL.

The gene calls are TRBV9 and TRBJ2-5; TRBD2 might be the D (6 bases). The V and J ends lost 4 bases and 2 bases respectively, with 15 bases between them. The germline CDR1 and CDR2 sequences are SGDLS and YYNGEE. The CDR3 loop spans 15 amino acids. Here the CDR3 reads CASSPHPRGQETQYF. The CDR3 DNA reads as TGTGCCAGCAGCCCCCACCCCCGGGGGCAAGAGACCCAGTACTTC.

The V gene is TRBV6-5, the J gene TRBJ1-1; possibly TRBD1 for D (5 bases). Between the trimmed V and J ends, which lost 10 bases and 1 base, there was a span of 13 bases. Germline V gene lookup returns CDR1 MNHEY and CDR2 SVGAGI. CDR3 length: 13 residues. The CDR3 loop is CATQRGSNTEAFF. As DNA, the CDR3 is TGTGCCACCCAACGGGGGTCGAACACTGAAGCTTTCTTT.

The chain uses TRBV9 and TRBJ2-3, with D perhaps TRBD1 (5 bases). This CDR3 spans 13 amino acids. V was pared by 2 bases and J by 5 bases, with 9 bases between. Per germline, CDR1 SGDLS and CDR2 YYNGEE. DNA of the CDR3: TGTGCCAGCAGCGTCCTGACAGAAGATACGCAGTATTTT. Encoded protein: CASSVLTEDTQYF.

CDR3 residues: CASSPQPTVEAFF. DNA for the CDR3: TGTGCCAGCTCACCACAGCCGACTGTTGAAGCTTTCTTT. This chain joins TRBV18 and TRBJ1-1; no definite D call. The V and J ends lost 1 base and 7 bases respectively, with 10 bases between them. Germline-derived CDR1 and CDR2 are KGHSH and LQKENI. The CDR3 consists of 13 residues.

This clone was observed a few times. CDR3 nucleotides: TGTGCCTGGAGTCTCGGACAGCGGGGTGAGCAGTTCTTC. It yields the protein CAWSLGQRGEQFF. The V call is TRBV30, the J call TRBJ2-1; a possible D gene is TRBD2 (7 bases). Germline CDR1 and CDR2: GTSNPN and SVGIG (reference sequence). The V and J ends lost 2 bases and 9 bases respectively, with 14 bases between them. The CDR3 runs 13 residues. Based on the CDR3 plus reference TRBV30 and TRBJ2-1, the full variable domain is SQTIHQWPATLVQPVGSPLSLECTVEGTSNPNLYWYRQAAGRGLQLLFYSVGIGQISSEVPQNLSASRPQDRQFILSSKKLLLSDSGFYLCAWSLGQRGEQFFGPGTRLTVL.

With respect to this clone: This sample also contains other DNA sequences that code for the same CDR3. The J gene is TRBJ1-5, the V gene TRBV6-1; D unclear. CDR1 is MNHNS and CDR2 is SASEGT in the germline V gene. The ends were cut back, 0 bases at V and 2 bases at J, with 8 bases in the middle. This CDR3 region has 15 residues. Here the CDR3 DNA reads TGTGCCAGCAGTGAAGCGGGCGGGGGCAATCAGCCCCAGCATTTT. Translating it yields CASSEAGGGNQPQHF.

This clone was counted a single time. J is TRBJ1-1 and V is TRBV10-2, with D tentatively TRBD1 (6 bases). Trimming cost V 6 bases and J 4 bases, with 15 bases left between them. The CDR3 sequence is 14 residues long. From germline, CDR1 is WSHSY and CDR2 SAAADI. The CDR3 here is CASSQGQYSTEAFF. As DNA, the CDR3 is TGCGCCAGCAGCCAAGGACAGTATAGCACTGAAGCTTTCTTT.

The V and J genes are TRBV7-2 and TRBJ2-1; 8 bases map to TRBD1. V trimming: 4 bases; J trimming: 4 bases; junction bases outside the gene matches: 12. Germline-derived CDR1 and CDR2 are SGHTA and FQGNSA. The length of the CDR3 is 17 residues. The CDR3 loop reads CASSSGRDRQQYNEQFF. In DNA form, the CDR3 reads TGTGCCAGCAGCTCGGGGCGGGACAGGCAACAATACAATGAGCAGTTCTTC.

A word on this clone: The same CDR3 arises from other DNA sequences in this sample as well. This chain uses TRBV5-5 with TRBJ1-4, with TRBD1 matching over 11 bases. V lost 0 bases to trimming and J lost 8 bases; unmatched junction nucleotides: 3. CDR1 SGHKS and CDR2 YYEKEE come from the germline V gene (reference sequence). The CDR3 extends over 15 amino acids. The CDR3 loop reads CASSLDGDRGEKLFF. The DNA for the CDR3 is TGTGCCAGCAGCTTGGATGGGGACAGGGGGGAAAAACTGTTTTTT. The complete variable domain, with remaining parts taken from reference TRBV5-5 and TRBJ1-4, reads DAGVTQSPTHLIKTRGQQVTLRCSPISGHKSVSWYQQVLGQGPQFIFQYYEKEERGRGNFPDRFSARQFPNYSSELNVNALLLGDSALYLCASSLDGDRGEKLFFGSGTQLSVL.

The chain couples TRBV7-2 to TRBJ2-7, with a tentative D call TRBD2 (6 bases). The germline gives CDR1 SGHTA, CDR2 FQGNSA. V was clipped by 1 base and J by 2 bases, with 9 bases between them. The CDR3 runs to 14 residues. The CDR3 loop is CASSLDGSAYEQYF. The CDR3 coding sequence is TGTGCCAGCAGCTTAGACGGGAGTGCCTACGAGCAGTACTTC.

This clone was recorded once. The chain is built from TRBV28 and TRBJ2-7, with TRBD2 identical over 10 bases. The CDR3 loop spans 15 amino acids. Germline CDR1 and CDR2: MDHEN and SYDVKM. V shed 6 bases, J shed 2 bases, and the junction held 7 bases outside the gene matches. CDR3 nucleotides: TGTGCCAGCAGCCTCGGGACTAGCGAAACCTACGAGCAGTACTTC. It is translated as CASSLGTSETYEQYF.

The chain carries TRBV29-1 and TRBJ2-1; D perhaps matches TRBD1 (5 bases). The CDR3 contains 13 residues. The V end lost 1 base, the J end lost 4 bases, and 8 bases lay between the germline ends. CDR1 and CDR2 from the germline V gene are SQVTM and ANQGSEA. DNA of the CDR3: TGCAGCGTTGAAGGGGGCGAATACAATGAGCAGTTCTTC. This codes for CSVEGGEYNEQFF.

This chain links TRBV30 with TRBJ1-1; TRBD1 might be the D (5 bases). The CDR3 is 13 amino acids. The ends were cut back, 3 bases at V and 2 bases at J, with 10 bases in the middle. Germline assignment: CDR1 GTSNPN and CDR2 SVGIG (reference sequence). CDR3 nucleotide sequence: TGTGCCTGGAGGGGGGGTTCTAACACTGAAGCTTTCTTT. Amino acid sequence: CAWRGGSNTEAFF.

This clone was counted once. V gene TRBV5-1 combines with J gene TRBJ2-3, with D unresolved. Between the trimmed V and J ends, which lost 10 bases and 6 bases, there was a span of 9 bases. Germline values: CDR1 SGHRS, CDR2 YFSETQ. The CDR3 contains 10 residues. CDR3 amino acids: CAPPNDTQYF. CDR3 sequence (DNA): TGCGCCCCCCCTAACGATACGCAGTATTTT.

The V and J genes are TRBV30 and TRBJ1-1; D is unclear. The CDR3 has 14 residues. Germline lookup yields CDR1 GTSNPN and CDR2 SVGIG (reference sequence). DNA for the CDR3: TGTGCTTTGGGAGGGCCGGCAAAGTACGCTGAAGCTTTCTTT. Translating it yields CALGGPAKYAEAFF.